Listed below are T cell receptor beta chains from one sample, sequenced in a study of cytomegalovirus exposure and HLA in healthy donors. Here immunoSEQ multiplex PCR was the method, and the copy in TCRdb shows in-frame clones only, minus some. Of around 130,000 clones listed, 75% to 90% are singletons. Sequencing input: PBMCs. These receptors were taken from a female donor in good health and CMV-seronegative. Each CDR3 is given with its conserved first and last residue.

cdr3_aa: CASSEIEQAGHFPYEQYF; v_call: TRBV6-1; j_call: TRBJ2-7
cdr3_aa: CSVESNPRDYNEQFF; v_call: TRBV29-1; j_call: TRBJ2-1
cdr3_aa: CASSLMLVGQGASQPQHF; v_call: TRBV28; j_call: TRBJ1-5
cdr3_aa: CASSLFGGNTGELFF; v_call: TRBV28; j_call: TRBJ2-2
cdr3_aa: CASSPLRAGVNEQFF; v_call: TRBV6-5; j_call: TRBJ2-1
cdr3_aa: CASSDPGLAGVDTQYF; v_call: TRBV5-1; j_call: TRBJ2-3
cdr3_aa: CASSNPTGIGDTQYF; v_call: TRBV7-9; j_call: TRBJ2-3
cdr3_aa: CASSSRQGASNIQYF; v_call: TRBV28; j_call: TRBJ2-4
cdr3_aa: CASSTGRSRNTEAFF; v_call: TRBV19; j_call: TRBJ1-1
cdr3_aa: CASRHEQGAGGYTF; v_call: TRBV6-1; j_call: TRBJ1-2
cdr3_aa: CASSQESGKNTEAFF; v_call: TRBV4-2; j_call: TRBJ1-1
cdr3_aa: CASRDRGEKLFF; v_call: TRBV19; j_call: TRBJ1-4
cdr3_aa: CAIRQQGPEDEQFF; v_call: TRBV10-3; j_call: TRBJ2-1
cdr3_aa: CASSDRGAERVTIYF; v_call: TRBV6-1; j_call: TRBJ1-3
cdr3_aa: CASSLDRGANTEAFF; v_call: TRBV19; j_call: TRBJ1-1
cdr3_aa: CASSIDARPNTEAFF; v_call: TRBV19; j_call: TRBJ1-1
cdr3_aa: CASSLWADQTQAFF; v_call: TRBV7-6; j_call: TRBJ1-1
cdr3_aa: CASSLALRDEQYF; v_call: TRBV5-1; j_call: TRBJ2-7
cdr3_aa: CASSLDRGDDEQYF; v_call: TRBV18; j_call: TRBJ2-7
cdr3_aa: CASSFFLTSGLTDTQYF; v_call: TRBV28; j_call: TRBJ2-3
cdr3_aa: CASRHASRDREANEKLFF; v_call: TRBV21-1; j_call: TRBJ1-4
cdr3_aa: CASGQSFYEQYF; v_call: TRBV28; j_call: TRBJ2-7
cdr3_aa: CAVQPRAYGYTF; v_call: TRBV28; j_call: TRBJ1-2
cdr3_aa: CASSPRVGAYNSPLHF; v_call: TRBV27; j_call: TRBJ1-6
cdr3_aa: CASSGVQETQYF; v_call: TRBV6-5; j_call: TRBJ2-5